These 9 T cell receptor beta chains share one sample of origin, sequenced in a study of long-term antiretroviral therapy in people with HIV. immunoSEQ v3.0 was run at survey level. Repertoires were generated with immunoSEQ multiplex PCR, while TCRdb's copy carries only in-frame clones and drops some. The repertoire includes over 30,000 clones, nearly 90% of them detected once, and approximately 13% sits in the top ten. The sample consisted of unsorted PBMCs, taken 1.1 years after starting antiretroviral therapy. The receptor set was obtained from a man between 18 and 29 years old with HIV.

The CDR3 nucleotides read TGTGCCAGCTTGGATGACAGGGGGCGGACTGAAGCTTTCTTT. Protein sequence: CASLDDRGRTEAFF. The chain uses TRBV5-4 and TRBJ1-1, with 10 bases aligning to TRBD1. CDR3 length equals 14 residues. The ends lost 7 bases at V and 5 bases at J; junction bases unmatched: 8. CDR1 and CDR2 from the germline V gene are SGHNT and YYREEE (reference sequence).

V usage is TRBV11-1 and J usage is TRBJ2-1; D ambiguous. The CDR3 is 13 amino acids. Trimming cost V 5 bases and J 6 bases, with 11 bases left between them. Germline lookup yields CDR1 SGHAT and CDR2 FQDESV (reference sequence). The CDR3 spells CASSPDGTNEQFF. The CDR3 region has the DNA TGTGCCAGCAGCCCCGATGGCACCAATGAGCAGTTCTTC.

The chain links TRBV9 to TRBJ2-7; D is tentatively TRBD1 or TRBD2 (5 bases each). This CDR3 spans 14 amino acids. Germline V gene lookup returns CDR1 SGDLS and CDR2 YYNGEE. The V end lost 4 bases, the J end lost 1 base, and 12 bases lay between the germline ends. The CDR3 reads CASSPRDLSYEQYF. The CDR3 DNA is TGTGCCAGCAGCCCCAGGGACCTTTCCTACGAGCAGTACTTC.

The chain joins TRBV9 to TRBJ2-7; 7 positions match TRBD1. Trimming at V came to 1 base and at J to 6 bases, leaving 10 bases not matched to a gene. Germline values: CDR1 SGDLS, CDR2 YYNGEE. CDR3 size: 15 residues. The CDR3 reads CASSVHHHGQVEQYF. The CDR3 DNA is TGTGCCAGCAGCGTACATCACCACGGACAGGTCGAGCAGTACTTC.

This clone was recorded only once. The J gene is TRBJ2-7, the V gene TRBV7-8, with a tentative D call TRBD2 (6 bases). This CDR3 has 17 residues. Germline assignment: CDR1 SGHVS and CDR2 FQNEAQ. The V end lost 0 bases, the J end lost 3 bases, and 18 bases lay between the germline ends. The chain's CDR3 is CASSLARGVEGGYEQYF. Here the CDR3 DNA reads TGTGCCAGCAGCTTAGCGCGCGGGGTTGAAGGTGGCTACGAGCAGTACTTC.

CDR3 loop: CASSSPGGGAGYTF. The DNA for the CDR3 is TGTGCCAGCAGCTCCCCCGGGGGGGGTGCTGGCTACACCTTC. V usage is TRBV9 and J usage is TRBJ1-2, with D perhaps TRBD1 (5 bases). V lost 4 bases and J 7 bases, leaving 17 bases between the germline ends. The CDR3 loop spans 14 amino acids. Germline CDR1 SGDLS, CDR2 YYNGEE.

The V call is TRBV7-2, the J call TRBJ2-6; TRBD1 matches 8 bases. CDR1 SGHTA and CDR2 FQGNSA come from the germline V gene. The CDR3 is made up of 18 amino acids. V lost 1 base and J lost 1; bases outside the gene matches: 6. The CDR3 protein is CASSLEVQGASGANVLTF. CDR3 DNA: TGTGCCAGCAGCTTAGAGGTGCAGGGGGCTTCTGGGGCCAACGTCCTGACTTTC.

This clone was seen a handful of times. J is TRBJ2-6 and V is TRBV7-3; D is perhaps TRBD2 (6 bases). Germline CDR1 is SGHTA and CDR2 is FQGTGA. V dropped 5 bases and J dropped 0 bases, with 14 bases sitting between them. CDR3 size: 17 residues. The CDR3 loop reads CASSPGAGRSGANVLTF. The CDR3 DNA follows: TGTGCCAGCAGCCCCGGGGCGGGGCGCTCTGGGGCCAACGTCCTGACTTTC.

The chain couples TRBV7-3 to TRBJ2-7; weak D call: TRBD2 (6 bases). Trimming removed 2 bases at V and 1 base at J, with 12 bases between. The CDR3 has 15 amino acids. Germline V gives CDR1 SGHTA, CDR2 FQGTGA. CDR3 residues: CASSLLRDPSYEQYF. CDR3 sequence (DNA): TGTGCCAGCAGCTTACTGCGGGACCCTTCCTACGAGCAGTACTTC.